Shown below are 7 T cell receptor beta chains from a single sample sequenced in a study of blood T cell repertoires in COVID-19 (dated by TCRdb to the early 2020s). The library came from the immunoSEQ multiplex PCR assay. TCRdb mirrors the immuneACCESS table, restricted to in-frame sequences. Some clones are absent from its copies; in checked studies, under half trace to an unresolved V gene, and the reason for the others is unknown. The sample table contains about 310,000 clones; only one count was recorded for almost 90% of them. Around 1% of the sample is in the top ten clones. The material sequenced was peripheral blood. Receptors were obtained from a woman aged 40 to 50 with COVID-19, enrolled during active disease.

The V and J genes are TRBV28 and TRBJ1-1; a weak D match, TRBD1 (5 bases). Germline-derived CDR1 and CDR2 are MDHEN and SYDVKM. The CDR3 extends over 16 amino acids. V lost 3 bases, J lost 3 bases, and 17 bases lay in between. CDR3 sequence (DNA): TGTGCCAGCAGTTTCGTAGCAGGGCGTACGTACACTGAAGCTTTCTTT. Its translation is CASSFVAGRTYTEAFF.

The chain combines TRBV7-8 with TRBJ2-7, with D uncertain. In germline, CDR1 is SGHVS, CDR2 FQNEAQ. Trimming removed 0 bases at V and 5 bases at J, with 2 bases between. This CDR3 comprises 11 residues. The CDR3 sequence: CASSLANEQYF. The CDR3 region has the DNA TGTGCCAGCAGCTTAGCCAACGAGCAGTACTTC. The whole variable domain, filled in from reference TRBV7-8 and TRBJ2-7, reads GAGVSQSPRYKVAKRGQDVALRCDPISGHVSLFWYQQALGQGPEFLTYFQNEAQLDKSGLPSDRFFAERPEGSVSTLKIQRTQQEDSAVYLCASSLANEQYFGPGTRLTVT.

CDR3 sequence: CASSQSGGWAPQETQYF. CDR3 DNA: TGTGCCAGCAGTCAATCGGGGGGTTGGGCCCCCCAAGAGACCCAGTACTTC. This chain links TRBV6-6 with TRBJ2-5, with 7 bases matching TRBD2. Trimming took 5 bases from V and 1 from J; bases not matched to a gene: 13. Germline CDR1 reads MNHNY; CDR2 reads SVGAGI (reference sequence). The CDR3 spans 17 residues.

The J gene is TRBJ1-4, the V gene TRBV11-1; 7 nucleotides match TRBD1. The J segment lost 5 bases and the V segment lost 5 bases, leaving 5 bases of the junction unmatched. Germline values: CDR1 SGHAT, CDR2 FQDESV (reference sequence). This CDR3 contains 14 residues. The CDR3 region is CASSRDRSNEKLFF. CDR3 bases: TGTGCCAGCAGCCGGGACAGATCAAATGAAAAACTGTTTTTT.

The V and J genes are TRBV9 and TRBJ1-2; TRBD1 might be the D (6 bases). Germline values: CDR1 SGDLS, CDR2 YYNGEE. CDR3 length: 17 residues. Trimming removed 4 bases at V and 4 bases at J, with 23 bases between. The CDR3 region is CASSPGPSRGAGYGYTF. In DNA form, the CDR3 reads TGTGCCAGCAGCCCCGGCCCTTCCAGGGGCGCGGGCTATGGCTACACCTTC.

The J gene is TRBJ1-1, the V gene TRBV6-6, with 8 bases fitting TRBD1. V shed 0 bases, J shed 1 base, and the junction held 4 bases outside the gene matches. The CDR3 extends over 16 amino acids. Looked up from germline, CDR1 is MNHNY and CDR2 is SVGAGI (reference sequence). In nucleotides, the CDR3 is TGTGCCAGCAGTTACTCCGACAGGGGCCCGAACACTGAAGCTTTCTTT. Protein sequence: CASSYSDRGPNTEAFF.

V and J are TRBV7-8 and TRBJ2-1; TRBD1 is a possible D gene (5 bases). Germline V gene data show CDR1 as SGHVS and CDR2 as FQNEAQ. The CDR3 spans 13 residues. Trimming removed 2 bases at V and 8 bases at J, with 10 bases between. The CDR3 DNA is TGTGCCAGCAGCTTATTTCCACAGGATGAGCAGTTCTTC. Amino acid sequence: CASSLFPQDEQFF.